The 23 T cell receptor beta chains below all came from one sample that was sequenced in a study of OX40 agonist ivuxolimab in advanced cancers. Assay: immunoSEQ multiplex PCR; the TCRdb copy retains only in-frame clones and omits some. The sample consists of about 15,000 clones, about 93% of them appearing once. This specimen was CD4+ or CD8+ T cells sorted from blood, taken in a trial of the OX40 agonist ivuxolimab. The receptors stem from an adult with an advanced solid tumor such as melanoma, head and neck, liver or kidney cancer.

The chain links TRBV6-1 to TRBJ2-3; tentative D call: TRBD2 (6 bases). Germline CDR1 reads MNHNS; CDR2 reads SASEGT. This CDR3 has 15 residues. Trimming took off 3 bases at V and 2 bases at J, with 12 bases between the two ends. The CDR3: CASSDGGGVTDTQYF. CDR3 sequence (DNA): TGTGCCAGCAGTGACGGCGGAGGGGTCACAGATACGCAGTATTTT.

This chain's CDR3 is CASSQRRSSYNEQFF. CDR3 bases: TGTGCCAGCAGTCAGAGACGCAGCTCCTACAATGAGCAGTTCTTC. The J gene is TRBJ2-1, the V gene TRBV28; D gene ambiguous. The germline V gene encodes CDR1 MDHEN and CDR2 SYDVKM. V was clipped by 5 bases and J by 0 bases, with 11 bases between them. CDR3 size: 15 residues.

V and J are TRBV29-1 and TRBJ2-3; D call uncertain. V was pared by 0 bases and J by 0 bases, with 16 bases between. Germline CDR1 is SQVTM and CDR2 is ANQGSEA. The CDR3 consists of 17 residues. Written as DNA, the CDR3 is TGCAGCGTTGAAGAAGCGAGGAAAGGAGCTAGCACAGATACGCAGTATTTT. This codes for CSVEEARKGASTDTQYF.

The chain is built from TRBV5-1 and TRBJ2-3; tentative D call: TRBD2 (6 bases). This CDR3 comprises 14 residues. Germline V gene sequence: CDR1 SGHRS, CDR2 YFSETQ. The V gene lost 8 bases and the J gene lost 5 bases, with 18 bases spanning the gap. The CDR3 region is CASSFGTHVDTQYF. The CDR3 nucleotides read TGCGCCAGTTCATTCGGGACTCACGTAGATACGCAGTATTTT.

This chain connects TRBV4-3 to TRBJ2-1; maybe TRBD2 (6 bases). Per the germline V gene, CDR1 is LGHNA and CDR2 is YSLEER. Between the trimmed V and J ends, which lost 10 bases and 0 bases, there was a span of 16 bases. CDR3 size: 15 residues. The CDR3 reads CATQLTGSSYNEQFF. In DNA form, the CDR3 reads TGCGCCACCCAACTTACCGGGAGCTCCTACAATGAGCAGTTCTTC.

The CDR3 spells CAWSLAVGYNEQFF. The CDR3 coding sequence is TGTGCCTGGAGTCTAGCGGTGGGCTACAATGAGCAGTTCTTC. The V and J genes are TRBV30 and TRBJ2-1, with TRBD2 identical over 7 bases. V shed 2 bases and J 3 bases; nucleotides not matched to a gene: 4. Germline V gene sequence: CDR1 GTSNPN, CDR2 SVGIG (reference sequence). This CDR3 has 14 amino acids.

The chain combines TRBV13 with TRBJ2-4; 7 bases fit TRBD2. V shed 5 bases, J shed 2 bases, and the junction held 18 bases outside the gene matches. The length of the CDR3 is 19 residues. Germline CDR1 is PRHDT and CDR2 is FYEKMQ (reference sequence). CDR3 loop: CASSGGLVQGVGTKNIQYF. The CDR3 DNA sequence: TGTGCCAGCAGCGGAGGACTAGTCCAAGGGGTCGGGACCAAAAACATTCAGTACTTC.

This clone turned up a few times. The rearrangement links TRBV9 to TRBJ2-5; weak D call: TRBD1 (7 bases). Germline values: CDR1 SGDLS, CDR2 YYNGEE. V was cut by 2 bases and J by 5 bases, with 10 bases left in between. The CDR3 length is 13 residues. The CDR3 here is CASSVEGQETQYF. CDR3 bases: TGTGCCAGCAGCGTGGAGGGACAGGAGACCCAGTACTTC.

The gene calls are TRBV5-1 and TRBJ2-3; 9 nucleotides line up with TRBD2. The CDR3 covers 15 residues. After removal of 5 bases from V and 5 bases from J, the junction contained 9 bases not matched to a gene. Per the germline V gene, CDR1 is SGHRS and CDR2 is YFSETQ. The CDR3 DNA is TGCGCCAGCAGGTCGTCGGCGGGAGGGATAGATACGCAGTATTTT. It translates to CASRSSAGGIDTQYF.

CDR3 coding DNA: TGTGCCATCAGTGAGCAGACAGGGGATAGGCGGGGCTACACCTTC. It yields the protein CAISEQTGDRRGYTF. The V and J genes are TRBV10-3 and TRBJ1-2; 8 bases match TRBD1. This CDR3 is built from 15 residues. After removal of 2 bases from V and 8 bases from J, the junction contained 10 bases not matched to a gene. The V gene's germline CDR1 is ENHRY and CDR2 SYGVKD.

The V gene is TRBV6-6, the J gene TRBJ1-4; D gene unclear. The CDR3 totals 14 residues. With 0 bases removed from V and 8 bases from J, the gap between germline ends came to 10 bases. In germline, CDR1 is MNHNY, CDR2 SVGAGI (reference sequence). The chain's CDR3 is CASSYSQRPEKLFF. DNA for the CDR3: TGTGCCAGCAGTTACTCTCAGCGGCCGGAAAAACTGTTTTTT.

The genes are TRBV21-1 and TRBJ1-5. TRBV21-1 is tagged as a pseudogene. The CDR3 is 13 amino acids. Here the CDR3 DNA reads TGTGCCAGCACGTGCGGGGGAGCTCAGCCCCAGCATTTT. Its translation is CASTCGGAQPQHF.

The CDR3 DNA reads as TGTGCCAGTAGTATTAGCCTTAGCGGGAGCACAGATACGCAGTATTTT. Its protein product is CASSISLSGSTDTQYF. This rearrangement joins TRBV19 to TRBJ2-3, with 7 bases identical to TRBD2. Germline values: CDR1 LNHDA, CDR2 SQIVND (reference sequence). Trimming took 3 bases from V and 0 from J; bases not matched to a gene: 6. The CDR3 is 16 residues long.

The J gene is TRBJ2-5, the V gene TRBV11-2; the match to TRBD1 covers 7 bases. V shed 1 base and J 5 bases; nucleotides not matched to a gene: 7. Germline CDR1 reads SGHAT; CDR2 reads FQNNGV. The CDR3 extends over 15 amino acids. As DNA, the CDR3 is TGTGCCAGCAGCTTAGTAGAGAGGGGGCAGGAGACCCAGTACTTC. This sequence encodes CASSLVERGQETQYF.

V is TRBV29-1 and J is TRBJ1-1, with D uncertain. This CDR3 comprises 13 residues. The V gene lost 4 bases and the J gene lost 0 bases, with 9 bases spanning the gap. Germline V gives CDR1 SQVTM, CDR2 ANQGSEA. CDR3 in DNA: TGCAGCGTTGCTGAGGGCATGAACACTGAAGCTTTCTTT. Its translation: CSVAEGMNTEAFF.

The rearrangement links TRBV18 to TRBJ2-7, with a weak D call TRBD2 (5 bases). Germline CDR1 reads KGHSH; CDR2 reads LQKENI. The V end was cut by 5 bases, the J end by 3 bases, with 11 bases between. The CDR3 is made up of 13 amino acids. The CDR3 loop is CASSSMGVYEQYF. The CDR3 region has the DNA TGTGCCAGCTCATCGATGGGAGTCTACGAGCAGTACTTC.

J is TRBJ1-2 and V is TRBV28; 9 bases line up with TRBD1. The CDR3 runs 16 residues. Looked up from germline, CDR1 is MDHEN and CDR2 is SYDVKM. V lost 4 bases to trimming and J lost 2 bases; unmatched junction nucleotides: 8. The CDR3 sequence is CASSSEGTGRNYGYTF. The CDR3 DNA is TGTGCCAGCAGTTCCGAGGGGACAGGGAGAAACTATGGCTACACCTTC.

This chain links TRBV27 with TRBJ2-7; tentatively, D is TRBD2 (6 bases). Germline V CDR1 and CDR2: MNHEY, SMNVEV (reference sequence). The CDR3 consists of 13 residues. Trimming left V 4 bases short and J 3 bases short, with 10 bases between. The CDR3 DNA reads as TGTGCCAGCAGTTCTAATAGCGGCTACGAGCAGTACTTC. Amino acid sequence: CASSSNSGYEQYF.

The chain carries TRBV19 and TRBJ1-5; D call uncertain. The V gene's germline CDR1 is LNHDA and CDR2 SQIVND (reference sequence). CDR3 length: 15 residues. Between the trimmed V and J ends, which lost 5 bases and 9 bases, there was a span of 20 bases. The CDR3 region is CASSFRTEVFPPQHF. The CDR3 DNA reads TGTGCCAGTAGTTTTCGGACCGAGGTCTTTCCGCCCCAGCATTTT.

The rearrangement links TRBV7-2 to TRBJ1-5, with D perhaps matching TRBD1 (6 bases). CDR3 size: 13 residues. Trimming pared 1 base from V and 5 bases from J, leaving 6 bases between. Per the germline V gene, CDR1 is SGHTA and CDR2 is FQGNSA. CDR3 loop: CASSLGQDQPQHF. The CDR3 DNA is TGTGCCAGCAGCTTAGGACAGGATCAGCCCCAGCATTTT.

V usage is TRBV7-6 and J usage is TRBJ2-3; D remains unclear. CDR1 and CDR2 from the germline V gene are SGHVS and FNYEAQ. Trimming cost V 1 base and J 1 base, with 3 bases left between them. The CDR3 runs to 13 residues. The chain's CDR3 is CASSLGRTDTQYF. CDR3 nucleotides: TGTGCCAGCAGCTTAGGTCGCACAGATACGCAGTATTTT.

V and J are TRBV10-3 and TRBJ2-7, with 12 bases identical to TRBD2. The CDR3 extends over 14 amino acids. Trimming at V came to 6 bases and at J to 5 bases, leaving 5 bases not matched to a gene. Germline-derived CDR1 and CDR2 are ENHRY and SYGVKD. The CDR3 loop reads CAIRDRLAGDEQYF. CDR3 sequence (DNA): TGTGCCATCAGAGACAGACTAGCGGGAGACGAGCAGTACTTC.

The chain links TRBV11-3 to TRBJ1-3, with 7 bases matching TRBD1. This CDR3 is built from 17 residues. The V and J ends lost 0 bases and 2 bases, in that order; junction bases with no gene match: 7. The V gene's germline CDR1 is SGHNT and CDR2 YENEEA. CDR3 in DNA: TGTGCCAGCAGCTTAGATCTTAGAGGGACAGCTGGAAACACCATATATTTT. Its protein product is CASSLDLRGTAGNTIYF.